The clone carrying this T cell receptor (beta chain) has just a few counts. TCRdb re-analysed the RT-PCR reads in MiXCR, keeping a single row per CDR3 protein. The sample holds 900,000 to 1,000,000 distinct CDR3 sequences, roughly 17% seen once. The data originate from a study of patients and donors after allogeneic stem cell transplantation. The CDR3 extends over 15 amino acids. V shed 1 base and J 6 bases; nucleotides not matched to a gene: 9. Looked up from germline, CDR1 is SGHRS and CDR2 is YFSETQ. The sample consisted of blood, either unsorted or a sorted T cell fraction (not recorded which). The TCR originated in a human donor who was either an allogeneic HSCT recipient or a stem cell or donor lymphocyte infusion donor (not recorded which). It is not recorded whose cells these are; they may come from a transplant donor. The genes are TRBV5-1 and TRBJ1-2, with 7 bases identical to TRBD1. The DNA for the CDR3 is TGCGCCAGCAGCTTGAACAGACAGGGCAGTGATGGCTACACCTTC. It translates to CASSLNRQGSDGYTF.